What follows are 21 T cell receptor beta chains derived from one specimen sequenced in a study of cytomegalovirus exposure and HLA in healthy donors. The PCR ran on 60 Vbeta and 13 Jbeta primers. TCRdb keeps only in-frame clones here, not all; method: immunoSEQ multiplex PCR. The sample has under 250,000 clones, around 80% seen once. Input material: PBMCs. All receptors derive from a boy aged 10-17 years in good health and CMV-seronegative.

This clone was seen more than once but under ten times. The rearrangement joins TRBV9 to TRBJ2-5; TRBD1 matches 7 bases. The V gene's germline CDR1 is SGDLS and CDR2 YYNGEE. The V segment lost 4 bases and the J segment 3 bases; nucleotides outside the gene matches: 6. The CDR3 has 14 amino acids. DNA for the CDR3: TGTGCCAGCAGCCCCACAGGGGTTAAAGAGACCCAGTACTTC. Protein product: CASSPTGVKETQYF.

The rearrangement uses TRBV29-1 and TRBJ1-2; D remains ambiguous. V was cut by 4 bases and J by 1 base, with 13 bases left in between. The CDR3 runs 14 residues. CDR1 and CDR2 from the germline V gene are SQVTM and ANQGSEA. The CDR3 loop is CSVVELSLNYGYTF. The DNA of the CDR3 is TGCAGCGTTGTTGAACTGAGTCTTAACTATGGCTACACCTTC.

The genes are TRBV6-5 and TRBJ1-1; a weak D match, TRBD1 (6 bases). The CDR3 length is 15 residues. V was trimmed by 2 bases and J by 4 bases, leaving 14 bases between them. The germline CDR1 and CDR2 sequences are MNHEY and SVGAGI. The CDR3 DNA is TGTGCCAGCAGTTACCAGGGGCGCGGAGGCACTGAAGCTTTCTTT. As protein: CASSYQGRGGTEAFF.

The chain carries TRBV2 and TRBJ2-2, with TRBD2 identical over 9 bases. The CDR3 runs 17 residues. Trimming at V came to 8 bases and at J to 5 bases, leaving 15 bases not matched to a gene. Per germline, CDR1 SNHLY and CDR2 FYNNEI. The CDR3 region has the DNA TGTGCCAGCCTTCGGAGGGCGGGACTAGCTCGGACCGGGGAGCTGTTTTTT. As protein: CASLRRAGLARTGELFF. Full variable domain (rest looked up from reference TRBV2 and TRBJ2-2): EPEVTQTPSHQVTQMGQEVILRCVPISNHLYFYWYRQILGQKVEFLVSFYNNEISEKSEIFDDQFSVERPDGSNFTLKIRSTKLEDSAMYFCASLRRAGLARTGELFFGEGSRLTVL.

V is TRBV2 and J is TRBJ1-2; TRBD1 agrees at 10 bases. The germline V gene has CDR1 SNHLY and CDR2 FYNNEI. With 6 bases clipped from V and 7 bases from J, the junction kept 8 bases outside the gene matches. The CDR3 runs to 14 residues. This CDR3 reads CASRGTGEEVGYTF. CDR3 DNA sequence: TGTGCCAGCAGGGGGACAGGGGAAGAGGTTGGCTACACCTTC. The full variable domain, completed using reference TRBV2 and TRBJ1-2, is EPEVTQTPSHQVTQMGQEVILRCVPISNHLYFYWYRQILGQKVEFLVSFYNNEISEKSEIFDDQFSVERPDGSNFTLKIRSTKLEDSAMYFCASRGTGEEVGYTFGSGTRLTVV.

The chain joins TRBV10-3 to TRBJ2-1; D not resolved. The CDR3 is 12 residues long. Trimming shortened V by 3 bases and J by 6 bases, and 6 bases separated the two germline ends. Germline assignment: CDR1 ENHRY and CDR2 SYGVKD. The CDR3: CAISDLFNEQFF. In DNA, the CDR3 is TGTGCCATCAGTGACCTCTTCAATGAGCAGTTCTTC.

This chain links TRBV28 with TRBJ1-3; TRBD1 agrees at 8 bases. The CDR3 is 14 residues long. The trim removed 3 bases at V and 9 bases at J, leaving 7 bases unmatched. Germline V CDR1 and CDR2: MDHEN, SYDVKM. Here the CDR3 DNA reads TGTGCCAGCAGTTTTCCCGGGACAGGACGCACCATATATTTT. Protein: CASSFPGTGRTIYF. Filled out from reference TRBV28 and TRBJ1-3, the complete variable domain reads DVKVTQSSRYLVKRTGEKVFLECVQDMDHENMFWYRQDPGLGLRLIYFSYDVKMKEKGDIPEGYSVSREKKERFSLILESASTNQTSMYLCASSFPGTGRTIYFGEGSWLTVV.

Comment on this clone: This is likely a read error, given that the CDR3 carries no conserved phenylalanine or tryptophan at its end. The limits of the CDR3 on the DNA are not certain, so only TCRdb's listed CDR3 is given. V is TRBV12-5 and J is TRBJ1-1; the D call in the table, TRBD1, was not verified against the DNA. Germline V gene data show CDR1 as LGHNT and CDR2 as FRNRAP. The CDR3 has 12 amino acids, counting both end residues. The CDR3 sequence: CASGLNRDGHLL.

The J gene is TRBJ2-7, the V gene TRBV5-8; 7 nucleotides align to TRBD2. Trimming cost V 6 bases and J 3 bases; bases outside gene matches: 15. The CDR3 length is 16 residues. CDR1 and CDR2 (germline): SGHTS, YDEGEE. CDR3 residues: CASTPRGSGTNYEQYF. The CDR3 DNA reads TGTGCCAGCACCCCCCGAGGTTCAGGGACTAACTACGAGCAGTACTTC.

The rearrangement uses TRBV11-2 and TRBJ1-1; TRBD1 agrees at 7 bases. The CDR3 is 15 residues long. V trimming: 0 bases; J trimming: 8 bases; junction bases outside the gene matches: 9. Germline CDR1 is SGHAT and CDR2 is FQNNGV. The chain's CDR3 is CASSLDPTGEGEAFF. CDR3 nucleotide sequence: TGTGCCAGCAGCTTAGATCCCACAGGGGAAGGGGAAGCTTTCTTT.

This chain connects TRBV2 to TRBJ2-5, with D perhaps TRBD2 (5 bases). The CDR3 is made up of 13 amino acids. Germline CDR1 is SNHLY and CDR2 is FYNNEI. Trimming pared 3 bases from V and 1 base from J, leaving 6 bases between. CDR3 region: CASSDRGQETQYF. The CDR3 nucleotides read TGTGCCAGCAGTGATCGGGGCCAAGAGACCCAGTACTTC. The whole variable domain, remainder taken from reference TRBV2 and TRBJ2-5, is EPEVTQTPSHQVTQMGQEVILRCVPISNHLYFYWYRQILGQKVEFLVSFYNNEISEKSEIFDDQFSVERPDGSNFTLKIRSTKLEDSAMYFCASSDRGQETQYFGPGTRLLVL.

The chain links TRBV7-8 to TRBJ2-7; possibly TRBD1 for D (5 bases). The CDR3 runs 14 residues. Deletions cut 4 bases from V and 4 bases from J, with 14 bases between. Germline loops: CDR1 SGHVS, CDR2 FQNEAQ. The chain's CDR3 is CASSYRQSLYEQYF. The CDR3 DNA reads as TGTGCCAGCAGCTATCGACAGAGCCTTTACGAGCAGTACTTC.

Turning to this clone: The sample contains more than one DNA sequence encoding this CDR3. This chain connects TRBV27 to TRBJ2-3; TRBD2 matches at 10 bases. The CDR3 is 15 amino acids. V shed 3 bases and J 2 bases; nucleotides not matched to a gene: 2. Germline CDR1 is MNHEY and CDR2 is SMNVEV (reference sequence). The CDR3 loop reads CASSLLAGVTDTQYF. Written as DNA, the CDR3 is TGTGCCAGCAGTTTGCTAGCGGGGGTCACAGATACGCAGTATTTT.

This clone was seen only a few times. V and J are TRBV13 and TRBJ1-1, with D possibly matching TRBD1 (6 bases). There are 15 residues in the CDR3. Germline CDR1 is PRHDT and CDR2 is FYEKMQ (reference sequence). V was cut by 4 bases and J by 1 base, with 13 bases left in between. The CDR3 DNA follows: TGTGCCAGCAGCTCCTGGACAGACCCGAACACTGAAGCTTTCTTT. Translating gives CASSSWTDPNTEAFF.

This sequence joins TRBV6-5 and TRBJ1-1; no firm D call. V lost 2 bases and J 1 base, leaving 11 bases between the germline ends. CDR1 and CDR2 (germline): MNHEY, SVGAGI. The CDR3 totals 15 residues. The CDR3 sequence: CASSYQQVGNTEAFF. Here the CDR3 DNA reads TGTGCCAGCAGTTACCAGCAGGTGGGGAACACTGAAGCTTTCTTT.

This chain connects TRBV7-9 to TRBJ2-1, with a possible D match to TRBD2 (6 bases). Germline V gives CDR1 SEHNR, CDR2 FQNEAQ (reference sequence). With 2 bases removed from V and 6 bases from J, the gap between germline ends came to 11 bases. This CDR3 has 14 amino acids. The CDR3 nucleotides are TGTGCCAGCAGCTTAACCGGGACTTTCAATGAGCAGTTCTTC. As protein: CASSLTGTFNEQFF.

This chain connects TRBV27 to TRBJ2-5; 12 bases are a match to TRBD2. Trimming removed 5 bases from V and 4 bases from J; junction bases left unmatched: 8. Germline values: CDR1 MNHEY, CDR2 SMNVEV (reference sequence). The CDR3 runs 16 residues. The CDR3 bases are TGTGCCAGCAGTCGAGCCGGGACTAGCGGGCTAGAGACCCAGTACTTC. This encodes CASSRAGTSGLETQYF.

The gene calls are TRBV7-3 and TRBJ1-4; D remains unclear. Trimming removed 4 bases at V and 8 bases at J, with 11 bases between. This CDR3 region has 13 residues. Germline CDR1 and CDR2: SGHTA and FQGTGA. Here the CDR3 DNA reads TGTGCCAGCAGCTCGTTTGATGGCGAAAAACTGTTTTTT. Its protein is CASSSFDGEKLFF.

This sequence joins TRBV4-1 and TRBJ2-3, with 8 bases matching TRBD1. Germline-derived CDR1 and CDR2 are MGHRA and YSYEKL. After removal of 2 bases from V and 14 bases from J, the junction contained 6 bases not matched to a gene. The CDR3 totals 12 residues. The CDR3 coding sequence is TGCGCCAGCAGCCAACAGACAGGGGTAATGTATTTT. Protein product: CASSQQTGVMYF.

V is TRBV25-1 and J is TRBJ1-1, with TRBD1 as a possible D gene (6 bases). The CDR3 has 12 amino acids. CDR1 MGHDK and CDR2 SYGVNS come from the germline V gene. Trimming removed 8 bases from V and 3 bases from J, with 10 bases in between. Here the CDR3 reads CASGDTYTEAFF. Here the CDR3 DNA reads TGTGCCAGCGGGGACACCTACACTGAAGCTTTCTTT.

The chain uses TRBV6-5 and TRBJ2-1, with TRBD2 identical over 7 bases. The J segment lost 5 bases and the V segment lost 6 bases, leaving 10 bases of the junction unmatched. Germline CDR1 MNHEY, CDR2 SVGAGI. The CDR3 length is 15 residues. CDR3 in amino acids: CASRAGTTLDNEQFF. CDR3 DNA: TGTGCCAGCAGAGCCGGGACTACCCTTGACAATGAGCAGTTCTTC.